The 4 T cell receptor beta chains below all came from one sample that was sequenced in a study of shared clonotypes between healthy human individuals. CD8 cells regarded as naive lacked CD45RO, were positively chosen for CCR7, and omitted terminally differentiated effector memory CD45RA+ cells. Measured with immunoSEQ multiplex PCR; TCRdb has only the in-frame clones, and not every one. The sample has about 2 million clones, about 95% seen once. The sequencing input was naive CD8+ T cells sorted from blood. Source of these receptors: a man between 18 and 35 years old in good health.

V and J are TRBV27 and TRBJ2-3, with 8 bases identical to TRBD1. The CDR3 runs 17 residues. Germline CDR1 and CDR2: MNHEY and SMNVEV (reference sequence). Trimming removed 1 base from V and 2 bases from J; junction bases left unmatched: 8. In DNA, the CDR3 is TGTGCCAGCAGTTTATACTCCAAGGACAGGGCCACAGATACGCAGTATTTT. Residues: CASSLYSKDRATDTQYF.

The chain carries TRBV6-1 and TRBJ1-1; TRBD1 matches at 9 bases. In germline, CDR1 is MNHNS, CDR2 SASEGT. The ends lost 1 base at V and 0 bases at J; junction bases unmatched: 0. The CDR3 is 15 residues long. CDR3 DNA sequence: TGTGCCAGCAGTGAAGGGACAGGGGTGAACACTGAAGCTTTCTTT. Protein: CASSEGTGVNTEAFF.

The rearrangement joins TRBV4-3 to TRBJ2-5; D is unresolved. CDR1 LGHNA and CDR2 YSLEER come from the germline V gene. The germline V and J ends were trimmed by 0 bases and 5 bases, with 13 bases remaining between them. The length of the CDR3 is 15 residues. This CDR3 is CASSQDGSYLETQYF. CDR3 nucleotides: TGCGCCAGCAGCCAAGATGGGTCCTACCTGGAGACCCAGTACTTC.

This clone was seen once. This chain uses TRBV7-2 with TRBJ1-4, with D possibly TRBD1 on 5 matching bases. There are 17 residues in the CDR3. V lost 5 bases and J 4 bases, leaving 20 bases between the germline ends. CDR1 and CDR2 (germline): SGHTA, FQGNSA. This chain's CDR3 is CASSPGTTRGHNEKLFF. The CDR3 DNA follows: TGTGCCAGCAGCCCCGGGACCACCCGGGGCCATAATGAAAAACTGTTTTTT.